The next 29 T cell receptor beta chains were all read from a single sample in a study of Ad26.COV2.S vaccination and SARS-CoV-2 variants. Treatment reported: approximately 18 received Ad26.COV2.S at low or high dose, single or two shots; several received placebo; per-sample allocation not given. On day 63 after the first injection, vaccine and placebo recipients gave samples. TCRdb's table, derived via immunoSEQ multiplex PCR, lists solely in-frame clones and lacks some. The sample consists of about 680,000 clones, around 89% of them appearing once. Sequencing was performed on peripheral blood, taken in a trial of Ad26.COV2.S vaccine versus placebo. The source is a person aged 18 to 65 who received the Ad26.COV2.S COVID-19 vaccine or a placebo.

The chain couples TRBV2 to TRBJ2-1; 9 bases agree with TRBD1. Per the germline V gene, CDR1 is SNHLY and CDR2 is FYNNEI. The CDR3 has 13 amino acids. The V segment lost 8 bases and the J segment 8 bases; nucleotides outside the gene matches: 7. The CDR3 is CASSDRGRDEQFF. CDR3 nucleotide sequence: TGTGCCAGCTCGGACAGGGGAAGGGATGAGCAGTTCTTC. The complete variable domain, with remaining parts taken from reference TRBV2 and TRBJ2-1, reads EPEVTQTPSHQVTQMGQEVILRCVPISNHLYFYWYRQILGQKVEFLVSFYNNEISEKSEIFDDQFSVERPDGSNFTLKIRSTKLEDSAMYFCASSDRGRDEQFFGPGTRLTVL.

This clone has only a few counts. The V gene is TRBV15, the J gene TRBJ1-5; a weak D match, TRBD1 (6 bases). The CDR3 sequence is 14 residues long. Trimming cost V 5 bases and J 7 bases, with 15 bases left between them. Germline V CDR1 and CDR2: LNHNV, YYDKDF (reference sequence). CDR3 region: CATSFPGDMQPQHF. CDR3 in DNA: TGTGCCACCAGCTTCCCAGGGGATATGCAGCCCCAGCATTTT. Combining the CDR3 with reference TRBV15 and TRBJ1-5 gives the whole variable domain DAMVIQNPRYQVTQFGKPVTLSCSQTLNHNVMYWYQQKSSQAPKLLFHYYDKDFNNEADTPDNFQSRRPNTSFCFLDIRSPGLGDTAMYLCATSFPGDMQPQHFGDGTRLSIL.

CDR3 loop: CASKMTMPTWEQYF. As DNA, the CDR3 is TGTGCCAGCAAGATGACTATGCCAACTTGGGAGCAGTACTTC. This chain connects TRBV2 to TRBJ2-7; the D gene is possibly TRBD2 (5 bases). CDR1 SNHLY and CDR2 FYNNEI come from the germline V gene. Trimming pared 7 bases from V and 7 bases from J, leaving 20 bases between. The CDR3 has 14 residues.

The CDR3 loop reads CATSTGWQETQYF. As DNA, the CDR3 is TGTGCCACCTCAACAGGGTGGCAAGAGACCCAGTACTTC. The chain employs TRBV19 and TRBJ2-5, with D maybe TRBD1 (6 bases). Per germline, CDR1 LNHDA and CDR2 SQIVND (reference sequence). Trimming cost V 10 bases and J 2 bases, with 14 bases left between them. The CDR3 totals 13 residues. The whole variable domain, filled in from reference TRBV19 and TRBJ2-5, reads DGGITQSPKYLFRKEGQNVTLSCEQNLNHDAMYWYRQDPGQGLRLIYYSQIVNDFQKGDIAEGYSVSREKKESFPLTVTSAQKNPTAFYLCATSTGWQETQYFGPGTRLLVL.

The chain uses TRBV5-8 and TRBJ1-4; weak D call: TRBD1 (6 bases). The CDR3 totals 16 residues. Germline CDR1 SGHTS, CDR2 YDEGEE. Trimming stripped 3 bases from V and 0 bases from J, with 12 bases between. The CDR3 bases are TGTGCCAGCAGCTCGGGACACTTTGCAACTAATGAAAAACTGTTTTTT. This translates into CASSSGHFATNEKLFF. Supplemented by reference TRBV5-8 and TRBJ1-4, the full variable domain reads EAGVTQSPTHLIKTRGQQATLRCSPISGHTSVYWYQQALGLGLQFLLWYDEGEERNRGNFPPRFSGRQFPNYSSELNVNALELEDSALYLCASSSGHFATNEKLFFGSGTQLSVL.

V and J are TRBV25-1 and TRBJ2-1; D possibly uses TRBD1 or TRBD2 (5 bases each). V was cut by 2 bases and J by 8 bases, with 19 bases left in between. Germline CDR1 MGHDK, CDR2 SYGVNS. CDR3 length: 16 residues. CDR3 residues: CASSETGGPPGYEQFF. The DNA of the CDR3 is TGTGCCAGCAGTGAAACTGGGGGACCCCCGGGGTATGAGCAGTTCTTC.

This clone appeared many times. This rearrangement joins TRBV27 to TRBJ1-5, with no clear D. The CDR3 loop spans 13 amino acids. Germline V gene data show CDR1 as MNHEY and CDR2 as SMNVEV (reference sequence). V was pared by 4 bases and J by 4 bases, with 8 bases between. The CDR3 bases are TGTGCCAGCAGTTCGGACCGTAATCAGCCCCAGCATTTT. Translating it yields CASSSDRNQPQHF.

The rearrangement joins TRBV7-4 to TRBJ1-1; D not certain. The length of the CDR3 is 13 residues. V shed 6 bases and J shed 1 base, with 9 bases lying between them. CDR1 is SGHVT and CDR2 is SQSDAQ in the germline V gene. The CDR3 sequence: CASRGVENTEAFF. In nucleotides, the CDR3 is TGTGCCAGCAGGGGTGTGGAGAACACTGAAGCTTTCTTT.

This chain connects TRBV30 to TRBJ2-1; D is unclear. Germline CDR1 is GTSNPN and CDR2 is SVGIG (reference sequence). V was trimmed by 8 bases and J by 2 bases, leaving 16 bases between them. The length of the CDR3 is 14 residues. Here the CDR3 reads CAAPRQLAYNEQFF. In nucleotides, the CDR3 is TGTGCCGCACCCAGACAACTCGCCTACAATGAGCAGTTCTTC.

This chain connects TRBV5-1 to TRBJ2-3; unclear D gene. The CDR3 sequence is 11 residues long. CDR1 and CDR2 (germline): SGHRS, YFSETQ. The ends were cut back, 6 bases at V and 1 base at J, with 3 bases in the middle. The CDR3 nucleotides are TGCGCCAGCAATCGCACAGATACGCAGTATTTT. It specifies CASNRTDTQYF.

This rearrangement joins TRBV25-1 to TRBJ1-3, with 8 nucleotides matching TRBD1. Germline lookup yields CDR1 MGHDK and CDR2 SYGVNS. The CDR3 loop spans 16 amino acids. V was clipped by 2 bases and J by 6 bases; unmatched bases: 9. CDR3 DNA sequence: TGTGCCAGCAGTGAAGTTGGGGGCAGGGGGCAAAACACCATATATTTT. Translation gives CASSEVGGRGQNTIYF.

CDR3 amino acids: CATSALTSGPYTQYF. As DNA, the CDR3 is TGTGCCACCAGTGCCTTGACTAGCGGGCCTTATACGCAGTATTTT. The chain links TRBV24-1 to TRBJ2-3; 10 bases map to TRBD2. CDR3 size: 15 residues. The J segment lost 7 bases and the V segment lost 5 bases, leaving 8 bases of the junction unmatched. Per germline, CDR1 KGHDR and CDR2 SFDVKD.

The chain carries TRBV7-2 and TRBJ2-1; TRBD2 agrees at 11 bases. The germline CDR1 and CDR2 sequences are SGHTA and FQGNSA. This CDR3 has 16 amino acids. The ends lost 5 bases at V and 8 bases at J; junction bases unmatched: 11. The CDR3 coding sequence is TGTGCCAGCAGCGCATCCGGGACTAGCGGAAACCATGAGCAGTTCTTC. It encodes CASSASGTSGNHEQFF.

J is TRBJ2-7 and V is TRBV19, with D unclear. Trimming removed 8 bases at V and 1 base at J, with 15 bases between. Per germline, CDR1 LNHDA and CDR2 SQIVND (reference sequence). The CDR3 runs 14 residues. The DNA for the CDR3 is TGTGCCAGTTCCGGGTCCTCGACTTCCTACGAGCAGTACTTC. This sequence encodes CASSGSSTSYEQYF. The full variable domain, completed using reference TRBV19 and TRBJ2-7, is DGGITQSPKYLFRKEGQNVTLSCEQNLNHDAMYWYRQDPGQGLRLIYYSQIVNDFQKGDIAEGYSVSREKKESFPLTVTSAQKNPTAFYLCASSGSSTSYEQYFGPGTRLTVT.

The rearrangement uses TRBV30 and TRBJ1-5; tentative D call: TRBD1 (5 bases). Looked up from germline, CDR1 is GTSNPN and CDR2 is SVGIG (reference sequence). The CDR3 is 15 amino acids. Trimming removed 0 bases from V and 3 bases from J, with 12 bases in between. For the CDR3, the DNA is TGTGCCTGGAGTGTATTGGGGGAAATCAATCAGCCCCAGCATTTT. Translated, it gives CAWSVLGEINQPQHF.

To note about this clone: The same CDR3 can be traced to other DNA sequences in this sample. This chain connects TRBV7-9 to TRBJ1-1; TRBD1 agrees at 8 bases. The CDR3 is 14 residues long. The germline V gene encodes CDR1 SEHNR and CDR2 FQNEAQ (reference sequence). The ends lost 1 base at V and 3 bases at J; junction bases unmatched: 1. The CDR3 bases are TGTGCCAGCAGCTTAGTGACAGGGGACACTGAAGCTTTCTTT. Translating gives CASSLVTGDTEAFF.

The CDR3 nucleotides read TGTGCCTGGAGTGACTTGGCTAGCAATCAGCCCCAGCATTTT. It yields the protein CAWSDLASNQPQHF. V and J are TRBV30 and TRBJ1-5; D not certain. The CDR3 sequence is 14 residues long. The germline CDR1 and CDR2 sequences are GTSNPN and SVGIG (reference sequence). Trimming cost V 1 base and J 0 bases, with 7 bases left between them. The full variable domain, in which reference TRBV30 and TRBJ1-5 provide the parts outside the CDR3, is SQTIHQWPATLVQPVGSPLSLECTVEGTSNPNLYWYRQAAGRGLQLLFYSVGIGQISSEVPQNLSASRPQDRQFILSSKKLLLSDSGFYLCAWSDLASNQPQHFGDGTRLSIL.

In its sample, this clone was seen once. The rearrangement uses TRBV6-2 or TRBV6-3 and TRBJ1-5; maybe TRBD1 (5 bases). This CDR3 is built from 16 residues. Germline CDR1 reads MNHEY; CDR2 reads SVGEGT. Trimming pared 2 bases from V and 1 base from J, leaving 12 bases between. The CDR3 loop is CASSYPRPGSNQPQHF. The DNA of the CDR3 is TGTGCCAGCAGTTACCCCCGGCCAGGGAGCAATCAGCCCCAGCATTTT.

V gene TRBV7-9 combines with J gene TRBJ1-6, with D unclear. The germline V and J ends were trimmed by 5 bases and 10 bases, with 12 bases remaining between them. Germline assignment: CDR1 SEHNR and CDR2 FQNEAQ (reference sequence). CDR3 size: 13 residues. CDR3 amino acids: CASSPSGESPLHF. CDR3 bases: TGTGCCAGCAGCCCTTCAGGTGAATCACCCCTCCACTTT.

The V gene is TRBV6-6, the J gene TRBJ2-1, with TRBD2 matching 9 bases. Per germline, CDR1 MNHNY and CDR2 SVGAGI (reference sequence). The CDR3 has 14 amino acids. V trimming: 5 bases; J trimming: 7 bases; junction bases outside the gene matches: 6. CDR3 sequence reads: CASSLAGWGNEQFF. DNA of the CDR3: TGTGCCAGCAGTCTAGCGGGATGGGGGAATGAGCAGTTCTTC.

The V gene is TRBV6-6, the J gene TRBJ1-1, with D possibly being TRBD1 (5 bases). Germline values: CDR1 MNHNY, CDR2 SVGAGI (reference sequence). With 6 bases removed from V and 4 bases from J, the gap between germline ends came to 12 bases. The CDR3 covers 13 residues. CDR3 in amino acids: CASSDQGVTEAFF. In DNA, the CDR3 is TGTGCCAGCAGCGATCAGGGAGTCACTGAAGCTTTCTTT.

This chain joins TRBV27 and TRBJ1-6; possibly TRBD1 for D (5 bases). The CDR3 sequence is 15 residues long. The germline V and J ends were trimmed by 10 bases and 13 bases, with 26 bases remaining between them. In germline, CDR1 is MNHEY, CDR2 SMNVEV (reference sequence). This chain's CDR3 is CATNRDGDLLGPLHF. Written as DNA, the CDR3 is TGTGCCACAAACCGGGACGGCGACTTACTTGGGCCCCTCCACTTT.

The chain recombines TRBV6-5 with TRBJ2-2; TRBD2 agrees at 11 bases. The CDR3 sequence is 16 residues long. Germline CDR1 MNHEY, CDR2 SVGAGI. V trimming: 0 bases; J trimming: 5 bases; junction bases outside the gene matches: 2. The CDR3 nucleotides are TGTGCCAGCAGTTACTCCGGGACTAGCGGTACCGGGGAGCTGTTTTTT. Encoded protein: CASSYSGTSGTGELFF.

The rearrangement uses TRBV7-8 and TRBJ2-7; D unclear. CDR1 is SGHVS and CDR2 is FQNEAQ in the germline V gene. The CDR3 totals 12 residues. V lost 5 bases, J lost 5 bases, and 10 bases lay in between. The CDR3: CASSPPAHEQYF. Written as DNA, the CDR3 is TGTGCCAGCAGCCCCCCTGCCCACGAGCAGTACTTC.

The chain joins TRBV18 to TRBJ2-3; D possibly matches TRBD1 or TRBD2 (5 bases each). The CDR3 runs to 17 residues. The germline V gene encodes CDR1 KGHSH and CDR2 LQKENI. V was pared by 3 bases and J by 0 bases, with 16 bases between. The DNA for the CDR3 is TGTGCCAGCTCACCTACCGGGACCGTGAGCAGCACAGATACGCAGTATTTT. Amino acids: CASSPTGTVSSTDTQYF.

This clone showed up just once. J is TRBJ1-4 and V is TRBV15; weak D call: TRBD1 (6 bases). The CDR3 spans 14 residues. Germline-derived CDR1 and CDR2 are LNHNV and YYDKDF (reference sequence). Trimming stripped 8 bases from V and 3 bases from J, with 13 bases between. The CDR3 DNA follows: TGTGCCACCTCTCAGGGGAGGTCTAATGAAAAACTGTTTTTT. Residues: CATSQGRSNEKLFF.

This clone appeared a single time. This CDR3 is CASSLSRDEQYF. The CDR3 DNA sequence: TGTGCCAGCAGCTTATCAAGAGACGAGCAGTACTTC. The rearrangement joins TRBV7-9 to TRBJ2-7; D remains ambiguous. The CDR3 length is 12 residues. The ends were cut back, 2 bases at V and 5 bases at J, with 7 bases in the middle. The germline V gene encodes CDR1 SEHNR and CDR2 FQNEAQ (reference sequence). The variable domain in full, completed from reference TRBV7-9 and TRBJ2-7, reads DTGVSQNPRHKITKRGQNVTFRCDPISEHNRLYWYRQTLGQGPEFLTYFQNEAQLEKSRLLSDRFSAERPKGSFSTLEIQRTEQGDSAMYLCASSLSRDEQYFGPGTRLTVT.

The rearrangement joins TRBV7-8 to TRBJ1-2; TRBD1 might be the D (5 bases). Germline V gene sequence: CDR1 SGHVS, CDR2 FQNEAQ. The CDR3 is made up of 16 amino acids. Trimming left V 1 base short and J 2 bases short, with 14 bases between. The CDR3 spells CASSLDPSGGNYGYTF. CDR3 nucleotide sequence: TGTGCCAGCAGCTTAGACCCCTCCGGGGGAAACTATGGCTACACCTTC. Full variable domain (missing parts from reference TRBV7-8 and TRBJ1-2): GAGVSQSPRYKVAKRGQDVALRCDPISGHVSLFWYQQALGQGPEFLTYFQNEAQLDKSGLPSDRFFAERPEGSVSTLKIQRTQQEDSAVYLCASSLDPSGGNYGYTFGSGTRLTVV.

This rearrangement joins TRBV6-6 to TRBJ1-2; D is undetermined. The CDR3 sequence is 14 residues long. Germline V gene lookup returns CDR1 MNHNY and CDR2 SVGAGI (reference sequence). The V gene lost 2 bases and the J gene lost 1 base, with 8 bases spanning the gap. The CDR3 loop is CASSYLAGNYGYTF. In DNA form, the CDR3 reads TGTGCCAGCAGTTACCTCGCAGGTAACTATGGCTACACCTTC.